Listed below are T cell receptor beta chains from one sample, sequenced in a study of blood T cell repertoires in COVID-19. Clones were read by immunoSEQ multiplex PCR, and TCRdb kept only the in-frame ones, dropping some. Of about 200,000 clones in the sample, about 86% are singletons; the top ten hold 2% to 2.5%. The sequencing input was peripheral blood. Receptors originate from a woman aged 50 to 60 with acute or convalescent COVID-19. Both conserved end residues are part of each CDR3. The order of the fields is V gene, D gene, J gene, CDR3 length, clone size, CDR3 protein, CDR3 DNA. The D gene is left open where the match is weak. The size field is filled for only some rows; it gives once, few, many or a size class.

V: TRBV9
D: NA
J: TRBJ2-1
length: 14
size: NA
CDR3: CASSVGGSGNEQFF
DNA: TGTGCCAGCAGCGTAGGGGGCTCGGGCAATGAGCAGTTCTTC

V: TRBV5-1
D: TRBD2
J: TRBJ2-7
length: 15
size: NA
CDR3: CASSLLSGIGDEQYF
DNA: TGCGCCAGCAGCCTCCTTAGCGGGATCGGAGACGAGCAGTACTTC

V: TRBV7-8
D: NA
J: TRBJ1-1
length: 14
size: NA
CDR3: CASSFLSVNTEAFF
DNA: TGTGCCAGCAGCTTTTTATCGGTGAACACTGAAGCTTTCTTT

V: TRBV7-9
D: NA
J: TRBJ1-6
length: 14
size: few
CDR3: CASSLGQRNSPLHF
DNA: TGTGCCAGCAGCTTAGGGCAGCGTAATTCACCCCTCCACTTT

V: TRBV15
D: NA
J: TRBJ1-4
length: 13
size: NA
CDR3: CATGGTGYEKLFF
DNA: TGTGCCACTGGGGGCACGGGTTACGAAAAACTGTTTTTT

V: TRBV5-1
D: TRBD2
J: TRBJ2-7
length: 17
size: NA
CDR3: CASSLPGTSGSTHEQYF
DNA: TGCGCCAGCAGCTTACCCGGGACTAGCGGATCCACCCACGAGCAGTACTTC

V: TRBV12-3/TRBV12-4
D: NA
J: TRBJ1-2
length: 12
size: NA
CDR3: CASSFRAVGYTF
DNA: TGTGCCAGCAGTTTCAGGGCGGTGGGCTACACCTTC

V: TRBV30
D: TRBD1
J: TRBJ1-1
length: 14
size: NA
CDR3: CAWGAGQGNTEAFF
DNA: TGTGCCTGGGGAGCCGGACAGGGGAACACTGAAGCTTTCTTT

V: TRBV28
D: NA
J: TRBJ1-6
length: 14
size: NA
CDR3: CASFSAGNLSPLHF
DNA: TGTGCCAGTTTCTCGGCAGGGAACCTTTCACCCCTCCACTTT

V: TRBV6-5
D: NA
J: TRBJ2-3
length: 16
size: NA
CDR3: CASSYWATASTDTQYF
DNA: TGTGCCAGCAGTTACTGGGCGACAGCTAGCACAGATACGCAGTATTTT

V: TRBV19
D: NA
J: TRBJ2-7
length: 12
size: NA
CDR3: CASRGETYEQYF
DNA: TGTGCCAGTAGGGGCGAGACCTACGAGCAGTACTTC

V: TRBV5-6
D: TRBD1
J: TRBJ2-7
length: 14
size: NA
CDR3: CASSPDRGGYEQYF
DNA: TGTGCCAGCAGCCCGGACAGGGGTGGTTACGAGCAGTACTTC

V: TRBV19
D: TRBD2
J: TRBJ2-3
length: 14
size: NA
CDR3: CASSLVAGIDTQYF
DNA: TGTGCCAGTAGTTTGGTAGCGGGAATAGATACGCAGTATTTT

V: TRBV7-2
D: NA
J: TRBJ2-7
length: 14
size: NA
CDR3: CASSLDGRSYEQYF
DNA: TGTGCCAGCAGCTTAGATGGGAGGAGCTACGAGCAGTACTTC

V: TRBV24-1
D: TRBD2
J: TRBJ2-3
length: 15
size: few
CDR3: CATSEQGLAGDTQYF
DNA: TGTGCCACCAGTGAGCAGGGACTAGCGGGAGATACGCAGTATTTT

V: TRBV6-5
D: NA
J: TRBJ1-3
length: 13
size: once
CDR3: CASTGYSGNTIYF
DNA: TGTGCCAGCACGGGATACTCTGGAAACACCATATATTTT

V: TRBV12-5
D: NA
J: TRBJ2-1
length: 12
size: NA
CDR3: CASGARRNEQFF
DNA: TGTGCTAGTGGAGCGAGGAGGAATGAGCAGTTCTTC

V: TRBV3-1/TRBV3-2
D: TRBD2
J: TRBJ2-2
length: 17
size: NA
CDR3: CASSHISGGPNTGELFF
DNA: TGTGCCAGCAGCCACATAAGCGGGGGTCCGAACACCGGGGAGCTGTTTTTT

V: TRBV30
D: NA
J: TRBJ1-4
length: 14
size: NA
CDR3: CAWSFGTLLEKLFF
DNA: TGTGCCTGGAGTTTCGGGACATTGCTTGAAAAACTGTTTTTT

V: TRBV7-9
D: NA
J: TRBJ1-1
length: 13
size: NA
CDR3: CASSQAGNTEAFF
DNA: TGTGCCAGCAGTCAAGCGGGGAACACTGAAGCTTTCTTT

V: TRBV11-2
D: NA
J: TRBJ2-1
length: 15
size: NA
CDR3: CASSLRGTNYNEQFF
DNA: TGTGCCAGCAGCTTAAGAGGGACAAACTACAATGAGCAGTTCTTC

V: TRBV7-9
D: TRBD1
J: TRBJ1-1
length: 18
size: NA
CDR3: CASSFNGQGAGTNTEAFF
DNA: TGTGCCAGCAGCTTTAATGGACAGGGGGCGGGAACGAACACTGAAGCTTTCTTT

V: TRBV3-1/TRBV3-2
D: NA
J: TRBJ2-1
length: 16
size: few
CDR3: CASSQEGNSGTGEQFF
DNA: TGTGCCAGCAGCCAAGAGGGCAACTCTGGAACAGGAGAGCAGTTCTTC

V: TRBV19
D: NA
J: TRBJ2-7
length: 16
size: NA
CDR3: CASSIGGHPLPYEQYF
DNA: TGTGCCAGTAGTATAGGAGGCCACCCCCTACCCTACGAGCAGTACTTC

V: TRBV27
D: NA
J: TRBJ2-7
length: 15
size: NA
CDR3: CASSLVRGSIYEQYF
DNA: TGTGCCAGCAGTTTGGTGAGGGGGTCAATCTACGAGCAGTACTTC

V: TRBV27
D: TRBD2
J: TRBJ2-3
length: 19
size: few
CDR3: CASSLSSFPGLANADTQYF
DNA: TGTGCCAGCAGTTTATCTTCCTTTCCGGGACTAGCAAACGCAGATACGCAGTATTTT

V: TRBV28
D: TRBD2
J: TRBJ2-3
length: 17
size: NA
CDR3: CASSFTRSGRGPDTQYF
DNA: TGTGCCAGCAGTTTTACCCGCAGCGGGAGGGGCCCCGATACGCAGTATTTT

V: TRBV5-8
D: NA
J: TRBJ1-3
length: 16
size: NA
CDR3: CASSLLAVTFGNTIYF
DNA: TGTGCCAGCAGCTTGTTAGCGGTAACATTTGGAAACACCATATATTTT

V: TRBV6-2/TRBV6-3
D: TRBD1
J: TRBJ1-1
length: 16
size: NA
CDR3: CASSWTGGDLNTEAFF
DNA: TGTGCCAGCAGTTGGACAGGGGGCGATTTGAACACTGAAGCTTTCTTT

V: TRBV6-5
D: NA
J: TRBJ1-5
length: 16
size: NA
CDR3: CASSYKRQADSEPQHF
DNA: TGTGCCAGCAGTTACAAGAGACAGGCGGACTCGGAGCCCCAGCATTTT

V: TRBV5-1
D: NA
J: TRBJ2-6
length: 14
size: few
CDR3: CASSIGSGANVLTF
DNA: TGCGCCAGCAGTATCGGCTCTGGGGCCAACGTCCTGACTTTC

V: TRBV11-3
D: NA
J: TRBJ1-1
length: 12
size: NA
CDR3: CASSLRDTEAFF
DNA: TGTGCCAGCAGCTTGAGGGACACTGAAGCTTTCTTT

V: TRBV11-2
D: TRBD2
J: TRBJ2-4
length: 16
size: NA
CDR3: CASSLEVAGAKNIQYF
DNA: TGTGCCAGCAGCTTAGAGGTAGCGGGAGCCAAAAACATTCAGTACTTC

V: TRBV18
D: NA
J: TRBJ2-7
length: 15
size: NA
CDR3: CASSPQGPLSYEQYF
DNA: TGTGCCAGCTCACCTCAGGGTCCTCTCTCCTACGAGCAGTACTTC

V: TRBV7-2
D: NA
J: TRBJ2-3
length: 14
size: NA
CDR3: CASSRGILRDTQYF
DNA: TGTGCCAGCAGCCGGGGGATTTTGAGAGATACGCAGTATTTT

V: TRBV10-3
D: NA
J: TRBJ1-2
length: 13
size: few
CDR3: CAISERGQDGYTF
DNA: TGTGCCATCAGTGAGAGGGGACAAGATGGCTACACCTTC

V: TRBV2
D: NA
J: TRBJ2-2
length: 15
size: NA
CDR3: CASSDVLRNTGELFF
DNA: TGTGCCAGCAGTGACGTCCTAAGGAACACCGGGGAGCTGTTTTTT

V: TRBV10-3
D: TRBD2
J: TRBJ2-4
length: 14
size: NA
CDR3: CAISSSGDKNIQYF
DNA: TGTGCCATCAGTTCAAGCGGGGACAAAAACATTCAGTACTTC

V: TRBV3-1/TRBV3-2
D: TRBD2
J: TRBJ2-5
length: 12
size: NA
CDR3: CAIASGAETQYF
DNA: TGTGCCATCGCCAGCGGGGCGGAGACCCAGTACTTC

V: TRBV7-8
D: NA
J: TRBJ1-2
length: 11
size: NA
CDR3: CASSLDSSYTF
DNA: TGTGCCAGCAGCCTCGACAGTAGTTACACCTTC

V: TRBV20-1
D: NA
J: TRBJ2-3
length: 11
size: few
CDR3: CSARTSSTQYF
DNA: TGCAGTGCTAGGACTAGTTCTACGCAGTATTTT

V: TRBV28
D: NA
J: TRBJ2-2
length: 14
size: NA
CDR3: CASYGTPYTGELFF
DNA: TGTGCCAGCTATGGGACACCTTACACCGGGGAGCTGTTTTTT

V: TRBV7-6
D: NA
J: TRBJ2-1
length: 14
size: NA
CDR3: CASSLGRGDNEQFF
DNA: TGTGCCAGCAGCTTAGGCAGGGGTGACAATGAGCAGTTCTTC

V: TRBV19
D: NA
J: TRBJ1-2
length: 13
size: NA
CDR3: CASSIGRDYGYTF
DNA: TGTGCCAGTAGTATCGGCAGGGACTATGGCTACACCTTC

V: TRBV3-1/TRBV3-2
D: NA
J: TRBJ2-7
length: 16
size: NA
CDR3: CASSGAGLALSYEQYF
DNA: TGTGCCAGCAGCGGGGCGGGGCTGGCCCTCTCTTACGAGCAGTACTTC

V: TRBV9
D: TRBD2
J: TRBJ2-1
length: 15
size: NA
CDR3: CASSGTSGSANEQFF
DNA: TGTGCCAGCAGTGGGACTAGCGGGAGCGCCAATGAGCAGTTCTTC